The clone carrying this TCR beta chain was seen a handful of times. The target antigen is unknown. CD4+ T cells were isolated after less than 13 days of culture. Assay: immunoSEQ multiplex PCR; the TCRdb copy retains only in-frame clones and omits some. The sample yields more than 60,000 clones, approximately 72% seen once. Germline V gene sequence: CDR1 LNHDA, CDR2 SQIVND (reference sequence). V shed 5 bases and J 6 bases; nucleotides not matched to a gene: 4. This CDR3 region has 14 residues. The data belong to a study of vaccination effects on CD4 cells after COVID-19. As for the study in general: Samples from a couple of convalescent patients were given 16 days and one week before vaccination.

The sample in question was CD4+ T cells from PBMCs cultured without peptide, obtained before COVID-19 vaccination. The source of this sequence is a human donor who had a prior SARS-CoV-2 infection. The J gene is TRBJ1-4, the V gene TRBV19, with 9 bases fitting TRBD1. CDR3 sequence reads: CASSSGQGDEKLFF. The CDR3 DNA reads as TGTGCCAGTAGTTCGGGACAGGGTGATGAAAAACTGTTTTTT. The whole variable domain, remainder taken from reference TRBV19 and TRBJ1-4, is DGGITQSPKYLFRKEGQNVTLSCEQNLNHDAMYWYRQDPGQGLRLIYYSQIVNDFQKGDIAEGYSVSREKKESFPLTVTSAQKNPTAFYLCASSSGQGDEKLFFGSGTQLSVL.